This TCR beta chain was identified during a study of T-cell reconstitution after alpha-beta-depleted transplantation in children (dated by TCRdb to about 2016). Study-wide context: T-cell immune reconstitution after TCRalphabeta/CD19-depleted allogeneic hematopoietic cell transplantation in children was quantitatively tracked in the study by means of TCR repertoire profiling.

Receptor amplification or capture employed PCR. TCRdb lists the instrument as Illumina HiSeq 2500. To normalize quantification of the TCRbeta repertoire, the TCR libraries were built with molecular barcoding that relied on unique molecular identifiers. TCRdb reworked the public reads: Q25 trimming with fastp, MiXCR clone assembly, productive beta chains retained. Duplicate CDR3 protein sequences are folded into a single record with the most common DNA and genes. The sample table records hundreds of thousands of distinct CDR3 sequences; under 15% of these occur just once. Clones ranked in the top ten supply around 5.6% of the sample. In regard to this clonotype: The clone's antigen remains unknown. It has no much larger one-base neighbor in the sample; base qualities were not kept.

This TCR was recovered from a human donor who donated a stem cell graft to a child with combined immunodeficiency. Specimen: PBMCs from the stem cell graft donor, collected from the stem cell graft.

The CDR3 has the sequence CASKALAGGQETQYF. DNA sequence: TGTGCCAGCAAGGCGCTAGCGGGAGGTCAAGAGACCCAGTACTTC. The sequence links TRBV6-1 to TRBJ2-5; 11 bases in the middle match TRBD2. The germline V gene sets CDR1 to MNHNS and CDR2 to SASEGT. The CDR3, from cysteine to phenylalanine, totals 15 residues. Only the CDR3 part of the read is kept: 45 bases, read in frame from the first base. V and J are trimmed by 7 bases and 2 bases, and the gene matches miss 6 bases of the junction.